This passage covers 8 T cell receptor beta chains from one sample sequenced in a study of shared clonotypes between healthy human individuals. Sequencing used immunoSEQ multiplex PCR; TCRdb keeps in-frame clones, though not all of them. The profile covers about 1,900,000 clones, with less than 95% appearing a single time and less than 1.5% taken by the ten largest. CD8 cells classed as naive were CD45RO-negative and positively selected for CCR7, excluding terminally differentiated effector memory CD45RA+ cells. What was sequenced was naive CD8+ T cells sorted from blood. The receptors come from a man younger than 35 in good health.

J is TRBJ2-4 and V is TRBV7-9, with no clear D. This CDR3 has 14 residues. The V gene lost 0 bases and the J gene lost 6 bases, with 9 bases spanning the gap. Germline CDR1 and CDR2: SEHNR and FQNEAQ (reference sequence). CDR3 protein: CASSLAAGPNIQYF. The DNA of the CDR3 is TGTGCCAGCAGCTTAGCTGCAGGCCCAAACATTCAGTACTTC.

This chain connects TRBV6-5 to TRBJ1-1; D unclear. The CDR3 has 14 residues. V was trimmed by 2 bases and J by 6 bases, leaving 13 bases between them. Germline V gene lookup returns CDR1 MNHEY and CDR2 SVGAGI. The CDR3 here is CASSYQDEAAEAFF. The CDR3 DNA is TGTGCCAGCAGTTACCAGGATGAGGCTGCTGAAGCTTTCTTT.

V is TRBV30 and J is TRBJ1-1; weak D call: TRBD1 (6 bases). Germline lookup yields CDR1 GTSNPN and CDR2 SVGIG (reference sequence). Between the trimmed V and J ends, which lost 3 bases and 7 bases, there was a span of 12 bases. The CDR3 covers 12 residues. CDR3: CAWSDNRVEAFF. Written as DNA, the CDR3 is TGTGCCTGGAGCGATAACAGGGTTGAAGCTTTCTTT.

This chain uses TRBV7-8 with TRBJ2-7; D assignment may be TRBD1 or TRBD2 (5 bases each). Trimming stripped 1 base from V and 0 bases from J, with 13 bases between. Germline V gene lookup returns CDR1 SGHVS and CDR2 FQNEAQ. The CDR3 is made up of 16 amino acids. The CDR3 spells CASSLDVSGHSYEQYF. As DNA, the CDR3 is TGTGCCAGCAGCTTAGATGTAAGCGGACACTCCTACGAGCAGTACTTC. Drawing the rest from reference TRBV7-8 and TRBJ2-7, the complete variable domain is GAGVSQSPRYKVAKRGQDVALRCDPISGHVSLFWYQQALGQGPEFLTYFQNEAQLDKSGLPSDRFFAERPEGSVSTLKIQRTQQEDSAVYLCASSLDVSGHSYEQYFGPGTRLTVT.

The chain links TRBV27 to TRBJ2-7, with a tentative D call TRBD1 (5 bases). The CDR3 contains 14 residues. Trimming stripped 3 bases from V and 6 bases from J, with 15 bases between. The germline gives CDR1 MNHEY, CDR2 SMNVEV (reference sequence). The CDR3 bases are TGTGCCAGCAGTTTGTGGGGATGGGGCTTCGAGCAGTACTTC. The encoded protein is CASSLWGWGFEQYF.

This clone was seen only once. V is TRBV27 and J is TRBJ2-7; D is undetermined. V dropped 5 bases and J dropped 4 bases, with 12 bases sitting between them. The germline V gene has CDR1 MNHEY and CDR2 SMNVEV (reference sequence). This CDR3 contains 13 residues. CDR3 amino acids: CASSRAIKYEQYF. Here the CDR3 DNA reads TGTGCCAGCAGTCGGGCCATTAAGTACGAGCAGTACTTC.

This chain connects TRBV10-3 to TRBJ2-2; 7 bases map to TRBD1. Germline loops: CDR1 ENHRY, CDR2 SYGVKD. The trim removed 1 base at V and 5 bases at J, leaving 1 base unmatched. The CDR3 consists of 14 residues. CDR3 DNA sequence: TGTGCCATCAGTGAGTTACAGGGGACCGGGGAGCTGTTTTTT. As protein: CAISELQGTGELFF.

The DNA for the CDR3 is TGTGCCAGCAGTGTTCCGGGACTAGCGGATGGGGAGACCCAGTACTTC. Encoded protein: CASSVPGLADGETQYF. The chain uses TRBV6-4 and TRBJ2-5; 11 nucleotides align to TRBD2. J lost 5 bases, V lost 4 bases, and 9 bases had no gene match. Per germline, CDR1 MRHNA and CDR2 SNTAGT. This CDR3 has 16 amino acids.